This T cell receptor beta chain was sequenced in a study of identical twins (dated by TCRdb to 2016 to 2017). Study-wide context: To test whether fetal clonotypes persist, the study used deep sequencing on TCR alpha and beta repertoires from monozygotic twins, unrelated adults of various ages, and cord blood. To rule out contamination, replicate twin experiments were performed at different times with different library preparation protocols. What the work shows at the level of the full study, not this receptor alone: Fewer insertions were carried by abundant cord blood beta clonotypes; a weaker similar trend was observed in young adult naive repertoires, while no such trend was observed in memory repertoires. Recombination models systematically underestimated out-of-frame TCR alpha sharing in monozygotic twins but agreed with sharing between unrelated individuals. Compared with coincidental sharing between unrelated individuals, out-of-frame TCR alpha sequences shared between twins showed an excess of sequences with low generation probability. In beta out-of-frame sequences, excess twin sharing was weaker, because having fewer shared sequences lowered the signal-to-noise ratio. Because the same donors could not be followed over many years, the conclusions relied on cross-sectional statistical analysis. Zero-insertion analyses could be partly confounded by invariant T cells such as MAIT and iNKT, though diverse VJ usage argued against such confounding for most clonotypes.

All donors were healthy Caucasians. Three pairs of female monozygotic twins, all aged roughly 18 to 29 years, were included in the twin cohort. The RNA used for TCR libraries was isolated from peripheral blood mononuclear cells. There are 15 amino acids in the CDR3, from cysteine to phenylalanine inclusive. The entry retains the CDR3 DNA only, 45 bases that are in frame from base 1. CDR1 and CDR2 (MDHEN, SYDVKM) derive from the germline V gene. V lost 7 bases and J lost 3 bases, and the count of bases not matched to a germline gene is 10. Libraries came from 5' RACE. TCRdb lists the instrument as Illumina HiSeq 2000. A universal primer binding site was introduced by template switching, and a unique molecular identifier was present in the final cDNA, enabling accurate counting of TCR cDNA molecules. Specific primers in the conserved constant-segment region were used to synthesize first-strand cDNA for TCR alpha and beta chains. Each cDNA library was double barcoded, with a SMART-Mk sample barcode plus Illumina barcodes, to control for contamination. TruSeq adapter sequences, together with Illumina sample barcodes, were added in two successive PCR steps. Sequencing of the TCR alpha and beta cDNA libraries was done on the Illumina HiSeq platform using custom primers. The authors' analysis ran thus. Unique molecular identifiers were extracted from raw reads with MiGEC, and CDR3 positions were determined with MiXCR. For each individual, recombination models were inferred using an EM algorithm with the repgenHMM and IGoR tools. Shared clonotypes were analyzed with the tcR package in R, and sharing was normalized by the product of cloneset sizes. To study raw recombination free of thymic and clonal selection effects, out-of-frame nonproductive sequences were analyzed. TCRdb applied fastp at Q25 and MiXCR to the public reads, then kept only in-frame beta chains. Entries that share a CDR3 protein sequence are merged under the most common genes and DNA. TCRdb's processing, not the study's, gives the V and J calls here. This sample gives some 660,000 distinct CDR3 sequences in total; 8.6% of them show up just once. The ten largest make up 0.75% to 1% of the sample.

This clonotype was detected only a few times. This clone's antigen is unknown. Qualities for individual bases were not recorded, and no much larger clone is one base off. These records were also assigned to another study, of yellow fever vaccine responses in identical twins. From that second study: The authors reported that the T cell response to vaccination in identical twins appeared partly convergent and partly personalized. In the study, vaccine-responding T cell clones were precisely tracked in identical twins.

This chain is built from TRBV28 and TRBJ2-7; TRBD1 fits 9 bases in the junction. The sequence derives from a woman under 30 in good health. Sequencing used PBMCs. The nucleotide sequence reads as follows: TGTGCCAGCATCCTCAAAGGGACAGGGAGCTACGAGCAGTACTTC. It translates as CASILKGTGSYEQYF.